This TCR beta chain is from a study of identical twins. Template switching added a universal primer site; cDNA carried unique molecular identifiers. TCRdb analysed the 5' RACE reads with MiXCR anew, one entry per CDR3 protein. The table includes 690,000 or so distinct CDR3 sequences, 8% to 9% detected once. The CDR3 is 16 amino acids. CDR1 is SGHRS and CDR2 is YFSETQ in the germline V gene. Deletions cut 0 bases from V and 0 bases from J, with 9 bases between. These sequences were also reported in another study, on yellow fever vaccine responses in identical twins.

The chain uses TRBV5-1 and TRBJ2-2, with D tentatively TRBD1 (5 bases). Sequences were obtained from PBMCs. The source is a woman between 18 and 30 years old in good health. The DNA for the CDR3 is TGCGCCAGCAGCTTGGAGGGGTACCCGAACACCGGGGAGCTGTTTTTT. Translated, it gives CASSLEGYPNTGELFF.